This T cell receptor (beta chain) was recovered during a study of cytomegalovirus exposure and HLA in healthy donors. The PCR ran on 60 Vbeta and 13 Jbeta primers. Here immunoSEQ multiplex PCR was the method, and the copy in TCRdb shows in-frame clones only, minus some. The repertoire consists of approximately 190,000 clones, with roughly nine tenths occurring once and the leading ten covering around 0.98%. As regards this clone: The antigen remains unidentified.

Study observations and caveats: Later analysis reportedly placed an Asian-associated ancestry cluster below the roughly 700-donor mean in N-insertions. Investigators reported approximately 150 TCR beta chains as tied to cytomegalovirus. TCR beta sequences reportedly predicted the HLA-A and HLA-B alleles of most subjects accurately.

Per the germline V gene, CDR1 is MNHEY and CDR2 is SVGAGI. The CDR3 contains 13 residues. The V end was cut by 5 bases, the J end by 3 bases, with 8 bases between. The sequencing sample was made of PBMCs. The chain employs TRBV6-5 and TRBJ1-5; D unclear. This clonotype was sampled from a boy younger than 10 in good health and CMV-seronegative. CDR3 amino acids: CASSERFNQPQHF. The CDR3 coding sequence is TGTGCCAGCAGTGAGAGATTCAATCAGCCCCAGCATTTT.